The present TCR beta chain was sequenced within a study of CD8+ T cells in alopecia areata. Looking at the study overall: Treated patients received oral tofacitinib, 5 to 10 mg twice daily. Tofacitinib exposure lasted 6 to 18 months, followed by 6 months off drug. Study-level findings and limits: Sequencing of scalp samples also captures resident alphabeta T cells of normal skin.

CDR1 is LNHDA, CDR2 SQIVND, per germline (reference sequence). V was shortened by 4 bases and J by 7 bases, with 16 bases between the two germline ends. The CDR3 sequence is 14 residues long. Isolated RNA was reverse transcribed into cDNA used as the sequencing template. TCRdb's copy holds only in-frame clones and misses some; the assay was immunoSEQ multiplex PCR. The sample has about 11,000 clones; approximately 60% are singletons. Researchers took lesional scalp punch biopsies and peripheral blood from people who were alopecia areata patients. In regard to this clone: What it binds is unknown.

Here the sequenced sample was skin, taken at week 0. The chain combines TRBV19 with TRBJ1-2, with D possibly TRBD1 on 5 matching bases. The clonotype originates from a human donor with alopecia areata. The CDR3 reads CASSKGDALGGYTF. Written as DNA, the CDR3 is TGTGCCAGTAGTAAAGGGGACGCCCTCGGTGGCTACACCTTC.